A selection of T cell receptor beta chains follows, all from one sample in a study of early T cells in non-severe SARS-CoV-2 infection. TCRdb called the 5' RACE reads again in MiXCR, with one record for every CDR3 protein. The sample yields 120,000 or so distinct CDR3 sequences, over 9.5% seen once. This specimen was whole blood, taken at baseline. These receptors all stem from an adult who was a healthcare worker with PCR-confirmed SARS-CoV-2 infection or an uninfected control (not recorded which). Both conserved end residues are part of each CDR3. The D gene is left open where the match is weak. For some rows the clone size is stated as once, few or many, or as a class when expanded; others skip it.

abundance: NA
v_gene: TRBV5-6
j_gene: TRBJ2-7
d_gene: TRBD2
CDR3nt: TGTGCCAGCAGCTTGGTGGGACTAGCGAACGAGCAGTACTTC
CDR3aa: CASSLVGLANEQYF

abundance: NA
v_gene: TRBV10-3
j_gene: TRBJ2-3
d_gene: NA
CDR3nt: TGTGCCATCGGACAAGGGGACAGCACAGATACGCAGTATTTT
CDR3aa: CAIGQGDSTDTQYF

abundance: NA
v_gene: TRBV5-1
j_gene: TRBJ2-6
d_gene: TRBD1
CDR3nt: TGCGCCAGCAGCCCACGGGGACAGGGGACATCTGGGGCCAACGTCCTGACTTTC
CDR3aa: CASSPRGQGTSGANVLTF

abundance: NA
v_gene: TRBV6-1
j_gene: TRBJ2-1
d_gene: TRBD2
CDR3nt: TGTGCCAGCAGCCTGGGACTAGGGGTGAGCTCCTACAATGAGCAGTTCTTC
CDR3aa: CASSLGLGVSSYNEQFF

abundance: few
v_gene: TRBV2
j_gene: TRBJ1-1
d_gene: NA
CDR3nt: TGTGCCGCGGCTATGAACACTGAAGCTTTCTTT
CDR3aa: CAAAMNTEAFF

abundance: NA
v_gene: TRBV5-6
j_gene: TRBJ1-1
d_gene: TRBD1
CDR3nt: TGTGCCAGCCTTCCCGGACAGGCGAGGGCTGAAGCTTTCTTT
CDR3aa: CASLPGQARAEAFF

abundance: NA
v_gene: TRBV23-1
j_gene: TRBJ2-7
d_gene: TRBD1
CDR3nt: TGCGCCAGCAGTCAATCGATGACAGGGGGACCGTACGAGCAGTACTTC
CDR3aa: CASSQSMTGGPYEQYF

abundance: few
v_gene: TRBV30
j_gene: TRBJ1-2
d_gene: NA
CDR3nt: TGTGCCTGGAGTGTAGGGGTGGGCTATGGCTACACCTTC
CDR3aa: CAWSVGVGYGYTF

abundance: few
v_gene: TRBV10-2
j_gene: TRBJ2-3
d_gene: TRBD2
CDR3nt: TGCGCCAGCGTAAGATCGGGGGGACGCACTCCCCGGCCCACAGATACGCAGTATTTT
CDR3aa: CASVRSGGRTPRPTDTQYF

abundance: NA
v_gene: TRBV2
j_gene: TRBJ1-1
d_gene: TRBD1
CDR3nt: TGTGCCAGCGAGGGACAGCCTATCACTGAAGCTTTCTTT
CDR3aa: CASEGQPITEAFF

abundance: few
v_gene: TRBV20-1
j_gene: TRBJ1-1
d_gene: NA
CDR3nt: TGCAGTGCTAGAGCCCAGTTCGAGGCTTTCTTT
CDR3aa: CSARAQFEAFF

abundance: many
v_gene: TRBV10-3
j_gene: TRBJ1-3
d_gene: NA
CDR3nt: TGTGCCATCAGTGAGCGAGGGGACATCATATATTTT
CDR3aa: CAISERGDIIYF

abundance: NA
v_gene: TRBV6-6
j_gene: TRBJ1-5
d_gene: NA
CDR3nt: TGTGCCAGCAGTTACTCAGGGGCTAAGCCCCAGCATTTT
CDR3aa: CASSYSGAKPQHF

abundance: NA
v_gene: TRBV29-1
j_gene: TRBJ1-1
d_gene: NA
CDR3nt: TGCAGCGTCGGGACGTCGAGGACTGAAGCTTTCTTT
CDR3aa: CSVGTSRTEAFF

abundance: NA
v_gene: TRBV7-9
j_gene: TRBJ1-1
d_gene: TRBD1
CDR3nt: TGTGCCAGCAGCCCCCACAGGGGGCAGGCGAACACTGAAGCTTTCTTT
CDR3aa: CASSPHRGQANTEAFF

abundance: few
v_gene: TRBV7-9
j_gene: TRBJ2-3
d_gene: TRBD1
CDR3nt: TGTGCCAGCAGCTACCGGACAGGGAAGGCAGATACGCAGTATTTT
CDR3aa: CASSYRTGKADTQYF

abundance: many
v_gene: TRBV29-1
j_gene: TRBJ2-1
d_gene: TRBD2
CDR3nt: TGCAGCGTTGAAGGACTAGCGGGCCACAATGAGCAGTTCTTC
CDR3aa: CSVEGLAGHNEQFF

abundance: many
v_gene: TRBV3-1
j_gene: TRBJ1-5
d_gene: NA
CDR3nt: TGTGCCAGCAGCCAAGACAGCAATCAGCCCCAGCATTTT
CDR3aa: CASSQDSNQPQHF

abundance: NA
v_gene: TRBV5-6
j_gene: TRBJ1-1
d_gene: NA
CDR3nt: TGTGCCAGCAGCCCGCCAGACATGAACACTGAAGCTTTCTTT
CDR3aa: CASSPPDMNTEAFF

abundance: few
v_gene: TRBV6-5
j_gene: TRBJ2-2
d_gene: NA
CDR3nt: TGTGCCAGCAGCCCCCGAGGCACCGGGGAGCTGTTTTTT
CDR3aa: CASSPRGTGELFF

abundance: many
v_gene: TRBV2
j_gene: TRBJ1-5
d_gene: NA
CDR3nt: TGTGCCAGCAGAATCGAGGGACTGCAGCCCCAGCATTTT
CDR3aa: CASRIEGLQPQHF

abundance: NA
v_gene: TRBV20-1
j_gene: TRBJ2-1
d_gene: TRBD2
CDR3nt: TGCAGTGCTAGAGGGCTAGCGGGGATTCACTTC
CDR3aa: CSARGLAGIHF

abundance: few
v_gene: TRBV5-1
j_gene: TRBJ1-3
d_gene: NA
CDR3nt: TGCGCCAGCAGCTACTTAGGGGACACCATATATTTT
CDR3aa: CASSYLGDTIYF

abundance: few
v_gene: TRBV15
j_gene: TRBJ1-3
d_gene: NA
CDR3nt: TGTGCCACCAGCAGAGGGTTGGAGGGCTCTGGAAACACCATATATTTT
CDR3aa: CATSRGLEGSGNTIYF

abundance: many
v_gene: TRBV2
j_gene: TRBJ2-1
d_gene: NA
CDR3nt: TGTGCCAGCAGTGACTACCTTGTCGTCCATGAGCAGTTCTTC
CDR3aa: CASSDYLVVHEQFF

abundance: NA
v_gene: TRBV5-5
j_gene: TRBJ2-5
d_gene: NA
CDR3nt: TGTGCCAGCAGCCCCCCCGGGACGGCAAAAGAGACCCAGTACTTC
CDR3aa: CASSPPGTAKETQYF

abundance: NA
v_gene: TRBV28
j_gene: TRBJ1-2
d_gene: NA
CDR3nt: TGTGCCAGCAGTTTAGGTGGCAGGGTGAGCGGCTACACCTTC
CDR3aa: CASSLGGRVSGYTF

abundance: NA
v_gene: TRBV11-3
j_gene: TRBJ2-2
d_gene: NA
CDR3nt: TGTGCCAGCAGCTTGGACTCCCCCACCGGGGAGCTGTTTTTT
CDR3aa: CASSLDSPTGELFF

abundance: NA
v_gene: TRBV20-1
j_gene: TRBJ1-6
d_gene: TRBD1
CDR3nt: TGCAGTGCTAGAAACAGGGGGTCCTATAATTCACCCCTCCACTTT
CDR3aa: CSARNRGSYNSPLHF

abundance: few
v_gene: TRBV20-1
j_gene: TRBJ1-2
d_gene: TRBD1
CDR3nt: TGCAGTGCCTCTAGTGCGGGACAGAACTATGGCTACACCTTC
CDR3aa: CSASSAGQNYGYTF

abundance: few
v_gene: TRBV29-1
j_gene: TRBJ2-2
d_gene: NA
CDR3nt: TGCAGCGTTGAGGTTTGGAGGGAACCCGGGGAGCTGTTTTTT
CDR3aa: CSVEVWREPGELFF

abundance: few
v_gene: TRBV19
j_gene: TRBJ2-1
d_gene: NA
CDR3nt: TGTGCCAGTAACCGGGGTCGGGGCAGGGCGCTTGGGAATGAGCAGTTCTTC
CDR3aa: CASNRGRGRALGNEQFF

abundance: NA
v_gene: TRBV2
j_gene: TRBJ1-2
d_gene: TRBD1
CDR3nt: TGTGCCAGCACCGGGACAGGGGGGTCCTATGGCTACACCTTC
CDR3aa: CASTGTGGSYGYTF

abundance: many
v_gene: TRBV7-9
j_gene: TRBJ2-2
d_gene: TRBD2
CDR3nt: TGTGCCAGCAGCAACTCCGGGACTAGTAACGGAGGGGAGCTGTTTTTT
CDR3aa: CASSNSGTSNGGELFF

abundance: NA
v_gene: TRBV6-2/TRBV6-3
j_gene: TRBJ2-5
d_gene: TRBD2
CDR3nt: TGTGCCAGCAGTTACGTACTAGCGGGGGAAGAGACCCAGTACTTC
CDR3aa: CASSYVLAGEETQYF

abundance: many
v_gene: TRBV7-6
j_gene: TRBJ2-1
d_gene: NA
CDR3nt: TGTGCCAGCAGCTTAGGGACGGGGCTTTCCCCCTACAATGAGCAGTTCTTC
CDR3aa: CASSLGTGLSPYNEQFF

abundance: few
v_gene: TRBV7-3
j_gene: TRBJ2-7
d_gene: TRBD1
CDR3nt: TGTGCCAGCAGCCCAAGAGGGACAGCGGAAGACTACGAGCAGTACTTC
CDR3aa: CASSPRGTAEDYEQYF

abundance: few
v_gene: TRBV6-1
j_gene: TRBJ1-6
d_gene: TRBD1
CDR3nt: TGTGCCAGCAGTGAATCACGGGGGACAGGGAACTCACCCCTCCACTTT
CDR3aa: CASSESRGTGNSPLHF

abundance: NA
v_gene: TRBV7-8
j_gene: TRBJ2-3
d_gene: NA
CDR3nt: TGTGCCAGCAGCTTATTGCGTGTAGGGCCGGATACGCAGTATTTT
CDR3aa: CASSLLRVGPDTQYF

abundance: NA
v_gene: TRBV30
j_gene: TRBJ2-3
d_gene: TRBD2
CDR3nt: TGTGCCTGGAGAGCCCCGGGACTATTAACAGATACGCAGTATTTT
CDR3aa: CAWRAPGLLTDTQYF

abundance: NA
v_gene: TRBV10-3
j_gene: TRBJ2-4
d_gene: NA
CDR3nt: TGTGCCATCGGCCCGGGAACTAGTGGCATTCAGTACTTC
CDR3aa: CAIGPGTSGIQYF

abundance: NA
v_gene: TRBV3-1
j_gene: TRBJ2-5
d_gene: TRBD1
CDR3nt: TGTGCCAGCAGCCAGGGAAGACAGGGGGAGTACTTC
CDR3aa: CASSQGRQGEYF

abundance: many
v_gene: TRBV20-1
j_gene: TRBJ2-5
d_gene: TRBD1
CDR3nt: TGCAGTGCTCCCGCGGGGACAGGGGGCTGGGAGACCCAGTACTTC
CDR3aa: CSAPAGTGGWETQYF

abundance: many
v_gene: TRBV5-8
j_gene: TRBJ2-3
d_gene: NA
CDR3nt: TGTGCCAGCAGCTCCTCCGGCACAGATACGCAGTATTTT
CDR3aa: CASSSSGTDTQYF

abundance: few
v_gene: TRBV7-9
j_gene: TRBJ1-5
d_gene: NA
CDR3nt: TGTGCCAGCAGCTTAGATACGGCAGGGCCGGGGCAGCCCCAGCATTTT
CDR3aa: CASSLDTAGPGQPQHF

abundance: many
v_gene: TRBV28
j_gene: TRBJ2-7
d_gene: TRBD2
CDR3nt: TGTGCCAGCAGTCCCGGGACTAGCGGGATTTACGAGCAGTACTTC
CDR3aa: CASSPGTSGIYEQYF

abundance: few
v_gene: TRBV5-1
j_gene: TRBJ2-3
d_gene: TRBD2
CDR3nt: TGCGCCAGCAGCTTGGATCCAGCGGGGAACACAGATACGCAGTATTTT
CDR3aa: CASSLDPAGNTDTQYF

abundance: few
v_gene: TRBV30
j_gene: TRBJ1-5
d_gene: NA
CDR3nt: TGTGCCTGGAGTGTTACAGGGTCCAGACAGCCCCAGCATTTT
CDR3aa: CAWSVTGSRQPQHF

abundance: few
v_gene: TRBV7-9
j_gene: TRBJ1-5
d_gene: NA
CDR3nt: TGTGCCAGCGGAGAGGGCGGATATCAGCCCCAGCATTTT
CDR3aa: CASGEGGYQPQHF

abundance: many
v_gene: TRBV11-2
j_gene: TRBJ2-1
d_gene: NA
CDR3nt: TGTGCCAGCAGCTTAGTACTCCGTGGCAGGGTTAAGCTCTATGAGCAGTTCTTC
CDR3aa: CASSLVLRGRVKLYEQFF

abundance: NA
v_gene: TRBV6-5
j_gene: TRBJ1-1
d_gene: NA
CDR3nt: TGTGCCAGCAGTTACTCGACGGTGATGAACACTGAAGCTTTCTTT
CDR3aa: CASSYSTVMNTEAFF

abundance: few
v_gene: TRBV6-5
j_gene: TRBJ2-5
d_gene: TRBD1
CDR3nt: TGTGCCAGCAGTTCCAACAGGGGGCTAGAGACCCAGTACTTC
CDR3aa: CASSSNRGLETQYF

abundance: NA
v_gene: TRBV6-5
j_gene: TRBJ2-1
d_gene: TRBD2
CDR3nt: TGTGCCAGCAGTGGGGCTAGCGGGGGTTGGGAGTTCTTC
CDR3aa: CASSGASGGWEFF

abundance: many
v_gene: TRBV6-6
j_gene: TRBJ2-6
d_gene: NA
CDR3nt: TGTGCCAGCATATTAAGCTCTGGGGCCAACGTCCTGACTTTC
CDR3aa: CASILSSGANVLTF

abundance: few
v_gene: TRBV20-1
j_gene: TRBJ1-1
d_gene: NA
CDR3nt: TGCAGTGCTAGAGATCCGAACACTGAAGCTTTCTTT
CDR3aa: CSARDPNTEAFF